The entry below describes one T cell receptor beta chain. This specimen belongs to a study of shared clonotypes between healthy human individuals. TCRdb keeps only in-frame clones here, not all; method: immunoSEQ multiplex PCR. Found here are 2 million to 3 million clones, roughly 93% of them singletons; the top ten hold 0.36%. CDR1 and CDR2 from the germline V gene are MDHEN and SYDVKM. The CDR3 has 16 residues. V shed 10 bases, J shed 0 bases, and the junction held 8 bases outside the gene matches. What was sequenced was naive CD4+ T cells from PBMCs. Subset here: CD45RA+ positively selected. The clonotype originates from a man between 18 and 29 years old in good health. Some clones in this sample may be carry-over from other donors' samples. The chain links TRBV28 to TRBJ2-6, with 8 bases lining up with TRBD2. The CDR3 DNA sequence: TGTGCCATTCGGGGGGGAGGGCCCTCTGGGGCCAACGTCCTGACTTTC. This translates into CAIRGGGPSGANVLTF.